The 15 T cell receptor beta chains in this list originate from one sample, sequenced in a study of molecular identifiers for immune sequencing clone quantification. TCRdb used MiXCR to reprocess the PCR reads, holding one entry per CDR3 protein. Found here are 50,000 or so distinct CDR3 sequences, under 30% of them singletons; the top ten hold around 1.9%. Sequencing used naive CD8+ T cells from blood, with Jurkat cell RNA spiked in. Subset of the sample: FACS-sorted CD8+CD4-CCR7+CD45RA+ naive T cells. These receptor sequences come from a human donor in good health. Some libraries in this study had Jurkat cell RNA spiked in.

Details on this clonotype: This CDR3 is missing its conserved last phenylalanine or tryptophan, likely due to a read error. The genes are TRBV4-1 and TRBJ2-7; D gene ambiguous. Germline assignment: CDR1 MGHRA and CDR2 YSYEKL. The CDR3 is made up of 14 amino acids. Deletions cut 1 base from V and 0 bases from J, with 7 bases between. The CDR3 DNA sequence: TGCGCCAGCAGCCAAGTGGTGAACTCCTACGAGCAGTACATC. Protein sequence: CASSQVVNSYEQYI.

This clonotype was counted ten times or more. CDR3 region: CASSFLDSGVTGELFF. The CDR3 bases are TGTGCCAGCAGCTTTTTGGATAGCGGGGTCACCGGGGAGCTGTTTTTT. This sequence joins TRBV7-2 and TRBJ2-2; the match to TRBD2 covers 8 bases. The CDR3 is 16 amino acids. The V gene end was trimmed by 3 bases and the J gene end by 4 bases; junction bases not matched to a gene: 7. Germline V lookup: CDR1 SGHTA, CDR2 FQGNSA.

This clonotype was counted ten times or more. This chain connects TRBV7-6 to TRBJ1-3, with 8 bases lining up with TRBD1. V dropped 5 bases and J dropped 0; count of bases not matched to a gene: 6. This CDR3 comprises 16 residues. Germline V gene data show CDR1 as SGHVS and CDR2 as FNYEAQ. CDR3 amino acids: CASSPWTGSSGNTIYF. The CDR3 bases are TGTGCCAGCAGCCCCTGGACAGGGAGCTCTGGAAACACCATATATTTT. The full variable domain, its missing parts supplied by reference TRBV7-6 and TRBJ1-3, is GAGVSQSPRYKVTKRGQDVALRCDPISGHVSLYWYRQALGQGPEFLTYFNYEAQQDKSGLPNDRFSAERPEGSISTLTIQRTEQRDSAMYRCASSPWTGSSGNTIYFGEGSWLTVV.

With respect to this clonotype: A single base separates this from a much larger clone, so it may be a read error. In DNA, the CDR3 is TGTGCCAGCAGCCCTTGGGGCACTGAAGCTTCCTTT. Its translation is CASSPWGTEASF. The chain carries TRBV9 and TRBJ1-1, with D possibly TRBD1 on 5 matching bases. The CDR3 contains 12 residues. The germline V gene encodes CDR1 SGDLS and CDR2 YYNGEE.

In this sample, this clonotype turned up a few times. This chain joins TRBV12-3 or TRBV12-4 and TRBJ2-1; no firm D call. V was clipped by 1 base and J by 2 bases, with 6 bases between them. The CDR3 has 14 amino acids. The CDR3, as DNA: TGTGCCAGCAGTTTAGGTGGGACCTACAATGAGCAGTTCTTC. Translation: CASSLGGTYNEQFF.

The chain recombines TRBV30 with TRBJ2-7; D gene unclear. Trimming pared 3 bases from V and 3 bases from J, leaving 6 bases between. The CDR3 runs to 11 residues. Germline values: CDR1 GTSNPN, CDR2 SVGIG (reference sequence). CDR3 sequence: CAWSSGYEQYF. The DNA for the CDR3 is TGTGCCTGGAGCTCCGGCTACGAGCAGTACTTC.

This clonotype was found many times. This chain connects TRBV28 to TRBJ1-3; TRBD1 is a possible D gene (5 bases). Germline CDR1 MDHEN, CDR2 SYDVKM. This CDR3 is 14 amino acids long. The ends were cut back, 6 bases at V and 1 base at J, with 10 bases in the middle. CDR3 in DNA: TGTGCCAGCAGATTGACAGAATCTGGAAACACCATATATTTT. Protein: CASRLTESGNTIYF.

Remarks on this clonotype: One base away lies a much larger clone, so this may be a sequencing read error. The chain carries TRBV5-6 and TRBJ1-1; D not certain. Germline lookup yields CDR1 SGHDT and CDR2 YYEEEE. CDR3 length equals 13 residues. V shed 0 bases and J shed 3 bases, with 6 bases lying between them. The CDR3 DNA sequence: TGTGCCAGCAGCTTGGACGTGTACACTGAAGCTTTCTTT. Protein: CASSLDVYTEAFF.

This clonotype was recorded many times. CDR3 amino acids: CAISEGLTETEAFF. DNA of the CDR3: TGTGCCATCAGTGAAGGACTGACCGAAACTGAAGCTTTCTTT. The V gene is TRBV10-3, the J gene TRBJ1-1, with D unclear. There are 14 residues in the CDR3. Germline V gene sequence: CDR1 ENHRY, CDR2 SYGVKD. Trimming took 3 bases from V and 5 from J, leaving 13 bases between them.

Concerning this clonotype itself: A much larger clone is a single base away; this may be a read error. CDR3 coding DNA: TGTGCCAGCATGGGACGGGGGGCATCCGAGCAGTACTTC. It specifies CASMGRGASEQYF. V and J are TRBV5-3 and TRBJ2-7, with D possibly TRBD2 on 7 matching bases. TRBV5-3 is an ORF, and what it does is uncertain. Trimming shortened V by 8 bases and J by 6 bases, and 18 bases separated the two germline ends. This CDR3 is built from 13 residues.

The chain carries TRBV27 and TRBJ2-3, with TRBD2 matching 7 bases. With 1 base clipped from V and 4 bases from J, the junction kept 5 bases outside the gene matches. Germline V gene lookup returns CDR1 MNHEY and CDR2 SMNVEV (reference sequence). This CDR3 has 15 residues. Written as DNA, the CDR3 is TGTGCCAGCAGTTTATGGGAGGGGTCGGCAGATACGCAGTATTTT. Encoded protein: CASSLWEGSADTQYF.

Ten or more counts support this clonotype. The gene calls are TRBV5-1 and TRBJ2-7; tentative D call: TRBD1 (6 bases). In germline, CDR1 is SGHRS, CDR2 YFSETQ. This CDR3 contains 14 residues. Trimming left V 3 bases short and J 3 bases short, with 13 bases between. CDR3: CASSWTTGHYEQYF. CDR3 coding DNA: TGCGCCAGCAGCTGGACGACAGGTCACTACGAGCAGTACTTC. The variable domain in full, completed from reference TRBV5-1 and TRBJ2-7, reads KAGVTQTPRYLIKTRGQQVTLSCSPISGHRSVSWYQQTPGQGLQFLFEYFSETQRNKGNFPGRFSGRQFSNSRSEMNVSTLELGDSALYLCASSWTTGHYEQYFGPGTRLTVT.

This clonotype appeared a few times. The chain employs TRBV19 and TRBJ2-7, with TRBD1 matching over 10 bases. After removal of 4 bases from V and 7 bases from J, the junction contained 13 bases not matched to a gene. Germline assignment: CDR1 LNHDA and CDR2 SQIVND (reference sequence). CDR3 length: 16 amino acids. The CDR3 sequence: CASSTLKTGGNGEQYF. The DNA of the CDR3 is TGTGCCAGTAGTACCCTAAAGACAGGGGGCAATGGAGAGCAGTACTTC.

Comments on this clonotype: This may be a read error: a much more frequent sequence differs by one nucleotide. V is TRBV7-9 and J is TRBJ2-7; TRBD1 is a possible D gene (6 bases). The CDR3 covers 15 residues. Germline CDR1 SEHNR, CDR2 FQNEAQ (reference sequence). CDR3 DNA sequence: TGTGCCAGCAGCCTCCCGGACAGAAACCCCTACGCGCAGTACTTC. This encodes CASSLPDRNPYAQYF.

This clonotype appeared a few times. This sequence joins TRBV4-1 and TRBJ2-7, with TRBD1 identical over 10 bases. In germline, CDR1 is MGHRA, CDR2 YSYEKL. The CDR3 is 13 amino acids. Unmatched junction bases numbered 6, after V lost 8 bases and J lost 5 bases. The CDR3 spells CASALDRGNEQYF. The CDR3, as DNA: TGCGCCAGCGCATTGGACAGGGGGAACGAGCAGTACTTC.